This entry is about one T cell receptor (beta chain). Its antigen is as yet unknown. These data belong to a study of T cell clones after liver transplantation. Study-wide background: TCRbeta sequencing after a pre-transplant mixed lymphocyte reaction identified graft-donor-reactive clones, later tracked in post-transplant blood. Tolerance: complete withdrawal held at least one year, liver enzymes staying within twice normal. Notes on the study in general: In most of the 8 subjects, circulating graft-donor-reactive CD4 TCRbeta sequences fell significantly after transplant. Post-transplant time points were not standardized, so conclusions are preliminary.

In germline, CDR1 is LGHNT, CDR2 FRNRAP. This CDR3 is 18 amino acids long. V lost 6 bases and J lost 0; bases outside the gene matches: 5. The table came from immunoSEQ multiplex PCR; TCRdb's copy has only in-frame clones and leaves some out. The sample lists about 80,000 clones; roughly 85% were seen once. The clonotype comes from a human patient who received a liver transplant. Some of the T cells may derive from the graft donor. Sequenced here: CD4+ T cells from blood, sampled 45 to 46 months after liver transplant. The V and J genes are TRBV12-5 and TRBJ2-1; the match to TRBD2 covers 16 bases. CDR3 DNA sequence: TGTGCTAGTGGGGGACTAGCGGGAGGGCTTAGCTCCTACAATGAGCAGTTCTTC. Its protein is CASGGLAGGLSSYNEQFF.